This T cell receptor (beta chain) was found in a study of blood T cells in healthy people across ages. General study findings and limits: The authors considered diversity estimates from one million T cells to be underestimates.

A second PCR of 7 to 11 cycles used a sample-barcoded 5' primer and a J-beta primer mix. Each CDR3 protein is one row after TCRdb ran MiXCR on the 5' RACE reads. The sample holds 780,000 or so distinct CDR3 sequences, 56% seen once. Worth noting for this clonotype: Antigen: not known.

Germline values: CDR1 SGHTS, CDR2 YDEGEE. V shed 4 bases and J 6 bases; nucleotides not matched to a gene: 6. The CDR3 runs to 14 residues. This TCR derives from a man aged 35 to 55 in good health. V is TRBV5-8 and J is TRBJ2-1, with 8 bases lining up with TRBD2. Sequenced material: blood. The CDR3 bases are TGTGCCAGCAGCGGACGGCGGGGGGTCAATGAGCAGTTCTTC. Its protein is CASSGRRGVNEQFF.